This T cell receptor (beta chain) originates from a study of molecular identifiers for immune sequencing clone quantification. General observations from the study: Clone sizes could be underestimated for highly expanded clones when identical TCR molecules share a barcode. Naive cells had under 1% of molecules in clones above 20 RNA copies, effectors over 99%.

This clonotype was picked up a small number of times. What it binds is unknown. Germline CDR1 reads GTSNPN; CDR2 reads SVGIG (reference sequence). V was pared by 3 bases and J by 6 bases, with 11 bases between. This CDR3 has 12 residues. Generation of bulk TCR libraries relied on previously described methods and listed TCR primers. Via MiXCR, TCRdb re-called the PCR reads, giving one row per CDR3 protein. Here the sample spans around 480,000 distinct CDR3 sequences, around a fifth being singletons. In the sort, naive CD8 T cells were defined as CD8+CD4-CCR7+CD45RA+. The sequence was obtained from a human donor in good health. Some libraries in this study had Jurkat cell RNA spiked in. The sequencing sample was made of naive CD8+ T cells from blood, with Jurkat cell RNA spiked in. Subset specified: FACS-sorted CD8+CD4-CCR7+CD45RA+ naive T cells. The chain has TRBV30 and TRBJ1-1; no clear D gene. The CDR3 DNA reads TGTGCCTGGAGGAACCTCGGCTCTGAAGCTTTCTTT. This gives the protein CAWRNLGSEAFF.